These 5 T cell receptor beta chains share one sample of origin, sequenced in a study of beta chain features in type 1 diabetes. Antigens for these TCRs are unknown. Notes on the study in general: Among patients with Type 1 diabetes, TCRB CDR3s were moderately but significantly shorter in every one of the four CD4+ subsets.

The whole isolated RNA underwent reverse transcription, so sequencing captured expressed TCRB transcripts. The data were produced by immunoSEQ multiplex PCR, yet TCRdb's version contains in-frame clones alone and is incomplete. The sample includes hundreds of thousands of clones, over 13% seen only once; the top ten take 0.035% to 0.04%. Specimen: naive CD4+ T cells from blood. The receptor source for this set is a man aged 18 to 29 with type 1 diabetes.

The chain couples TRBV5-1 to TRBJ2-5, with 10 bases aligning to TRBD1. The ends lost 5 bases at V and 5 bases at J; junction bases unmatched: 9. The germline V gene encodes CDR1 SGHRS and CDR2 YFSETQ. This CDR3 contains 15 residues. CDR3 coding DNA: TGCGCCAGCAGTCCCGGGACAGGGGCCGGGGAGACCCAGTACTTC. It yields the protein CASSPGTGAGETQYF.

CDR3 in amino acids: CASSYTGMNTEAFF. CDR3 DNA: TGTGCCAGCAGTTACACAGGGATGAACACTGAAGCTTTCTTT. The chain employs TRBV6-6 and TRBJ1-1; perhaps TRBD1 as D (6 bases). The germline V gene has CDR1 MNHNY and CDR2 SVGAGI (reference sequence). This CDR3 contains 14 residues. Trimming shortened V by 2 bases and J by 0 bases, and 7 bases separated the two germline ends.

This clone was seen a few times. The chain has TRBV9 and TRBJ2-7; the match to TRBD1 covers 7 bases. The CDR3 totals 14 residues. Germline V CDR1 and CDR2: SGDLS, YYNGEE. V was pared by 4 bases and J by 6 bases, with 10 bases of the junction left unmatched. CDR3 protein: CASSLRPAGGEQYF. The CDR3 DNA reads as TGTGCCAGCAGCCTAAGACCCGCAGGGGGCGAGCAGTACTTC.

The V call is TRBV5-1, the J call TRBJ2-1; TRBD2 agrees at 7 bases. V lost 4 bases, J lost 5 bases, and 6 bases stayed unmatched. Germline CDR1 reads SGHRS; CDR2 reads YFSETQ. There are 14 residues in the CDR3. CDR3 nucleotide sequence: TGCGCCAGCAGCGCTGGGAGCGGGAACAATGAGCAGTTCTTC. Translating gives CASSAGSGNNEQFF.

The chain recombines TRBV10-3 with TRBJ1-2; D is uncertain. Germline V CDR1 and CDR2: ENHRY, SYGVKD. The CDR3 covers 13 residues. Trimming took 0 bases from V and 4 from J, leaving 6 bases between them. CDR3: CAISESRSYGYTF. The CDR3 DNA reads TGTGCCATCAGTGAGTCCAGAAGCTATGGCTACACCTTC.